The 13 T cell receptor beta chains reported below all come from one sample, sequenced in a study of neoadjuvant anti-PD-1 for oral cavity cancer. Measured with immunoSEQ multiplex PCR; TCRdb has only the in-frame clones, and not every one. The sample holds about 14,000 clones; over 55% are singletons and the top ten take roughly 2.3%. The sequenced sample was PBMCs, obtained before nivolumab (anti-PD-1) treatment. The source of these receptors is a person between 40 and 79 years old with oral cavity squamous cell carcinoma.

The chain carries TRBV2 and TRBJ1-5; 7 positions match TRBD1. The germline CDR1 and CDR2 sequences are SNHLY and FYNNEI. V dropped 6 bases and J dropped 2; count of bases not matched to a gene: 7. The CDR3 is made up of 15 amino acids. CDR3 sequence reads: CASSFRDSGNQPQHF. The DNA for the CDR3 is TGTGCCAGCAGCTTCCGGGACAGCGGCAATCAGCCCCAGCATTTT.

This chain joins TRBV27 and TRBJ2-3; TRBD1 matches at 7 bases. Germline trimming cut 6 bases from V and 5 bases from J; bases unmatched to any gene: 14. This CDR3 region has 16 residues. The germline CDR1 and CDR2 sequences are MNHEY and SMNVEV (reference sequence). CDR3 nucleotide sequence: TGTGCCAGCAGGACTCAGTCAGGGGGTAGGATAGATACGCAGTATTTT. This translates into CASRTQSGGRIDTQYF.

The chain couples TRBV19 to TRBJ2-7; D gene ambiguous. The germline V gene encodes CDR1 LNHDA and CDR2 SQIVND (reference sequence). V was trimmed by 5 bases and J by 1 base, leaving 6 bases between them. This CDR3 is built from 12 residues. CDR3 bases: TGTGCCAGTAGTGAAGGTTCCTACGAGCAGTACTTC. It is translated as CASSEGSYEQYF.

The V call is TRBV9, the J call TRBJ1-4; D ambiguous. CDR1 and CDR2 (germline): SGDLS, YYNGEE. CDR3 length: 15 amino acids. Trimming pared 4 bases from V and 0 bases from J, leaving 10 bases between. The CDR3 region is CASSTTASTNEKLFF. CDR3 nucleotides: TGTGCCAGCAGCACAACAGCCTCAACTAATGAAAAACTGTTTTTT.

The V call is TRBV5-1, the J call TRBJ2-5; maybe TRBD1 (7 bases). The germline gives CDR1 SGHRS, CDR2 YFSETQ. This CDR3 is built from 13 residues. Trimming cost V 4 bases and J 5 bases, with 12 bases left between them. The CDR3, as DNA: TGCGCCAGCAGCCCAGGGGGGCCGGAGACCCAGTACTTC. Translation gives CASSPGGPETQYF.

V is TRBV2 and J is TRBJ1-5, with D unresolved. The V end lost 10 bases, the J end lost 1 base, and 14 bases lay between the germline ends. CDR1 SNHLY and CDR2 FYNNEI come from the germline V gene. There are 14 residues in the CDR3. CDR3 sequence reads: CATWTGGSNQPQHF. The DNA of the CDR3 is TGTGCCACTTGGACCGGAGGGAGCAATCAGCCCCAGCATTTT.

The genes are TRBV7-8 and TRBJ1-4; TRBD1 matches 10 bases. This CDR3 has 16 amino acids. V shed 4 bases, J shed 7 bases, and the junction held 9 bases outside the gene matches. The germline V gene has CDR1 SGHVS and CDR2 FQNEAQ. CDR3 in DNA: TGTGCCAGCAGCTCCCGAATGGGACAGGGGAGTGAAAAACTGTTTTTT. Translation gives CASSSRMGQGSEKLFF.

V is TRBV7-9 and J is TRBJ2-3; TRBD2 matches at 10 bases. The V and J ends lost 5 bases and 5 bases, in that order; junction bases with no gene match: 10. The CDR3 length is 16 residues. From germline, CDR1 is SEHNR and CDR2 FQNEAQ (reference sequence). The DNA for the CDR3 is TGTGCCAGCAGCCCACCCACTAGCGGGGCCCGAGATACGCAGTATTTT. Amino acid sequence: CASSPPTSGARDTQYF.

The chain recombines TRBV7-6 with TRBJ1-4; TRBD1 aligns across 7 bases. Germline V lookup: CDR1 SGHVS, CDR2 FNYEAQ. The CDR3 has 16 amino acids. J lost 0 bases, V lost 6 bases, and 7 bases had no gene match. The CDR3 loop is CASSYGTAATNEKLFF. CDR3 DNA sequence: TGTGCCAGCAGTTACGGGACAGCAGCAACTAATGAAAAACTGTTTTTT. The full variable domain, with the rest looked up from reference TRBV7-6 and TRBJ1-4, is GAGVSQSPRYKVTKRGQDVALRCDPISGHVSLYWYRQALGQGPEFLTYFNYEAQQDKSGLPNDRFSAERPEGSISTLTIQRTEQRDSAMYRCASSYGTAATNEKLFFGSGTQLSVL.

V and J are TRBV27 and TRBJ2-5, with TRBD2 matching 9 bases. With 4 bases clipped from V and 4 bases from J, the junction kept 16 bases outside the gene matches. The CDR3 is 18 amino acids. From germline, CDR1 is MNHEY and CDR2 SMNVEV (reference sequence). The CDR3 spells CASSSYTSLAGRRETQYF. DNA of the CDR3: TGTGCCAGCAGTTCCTATACCTCTCTAGCGGGAAGGAGAGAGACCCAGTACTTC.

This chain links TRBV29-1 with TRBJ1-2; D is unresolved. The CDR3 length is 15 residues. Germline V gene lookup returns CDR1 SQVTM and CDR2 ANQGSEA. V was cut by 3 bases and J by 1 base, with 15 bases left in between. The CDR3 reads CSVDADPILNYGYTF. The CDR3 DNA is TGCAGCGTTGATGCTGACCCTATACTTAACTATGGCTACACCTTC.

The rearrangement links TRBV4-1 to TRBJ2-5; tentative D call: TRBD2 (5 bases). Germline assignment: CDR1 MGHRA and CDR2 YSYEKL. The CDR3 is 15 amino acids. Trimming stripped 5 bases from V and 2 bases from J, with 15 bases between. The DNA for the CDR3 is TGCGCCAGCAGCTTATCTCGAGGGTCACAAGAGACCCAGTACTTC. Protein sequence: CASSLSRGSQETQYF.

In DNA, the CDR3 is TGTGCCAGCAGTGAAGCAGAGGAGGCCGGGGAGCTGTTTTTT. Translation gives CASSEAEEAGELFF. This sequence joins TRBV2 and TRBJ2-2; D possibly corresponds to TRBD2 (5 bases). CDR1 is SNHLY and CDR2 is FYNNEI in the germline V gene. Trimming left V 0 bases short and J 6 bases short, with 8 bases between. The CDR3 runs 14 residues.